The 16 T cell receptor beta chains in this list originate from one sample, sequenced in a study of early T cells in non-severe SARS-CoV-2 infection. Via MiXCR, TCRdb re-called the 5' RACE reads, giving one row per CDR3 protein. The sample contains about 69,000 distinct CDR3 sequences, approximately 12% of which appear only once. Sequenced sample: whole blood. These receptors were taken from an adult who was a healthcare worker with PCR-confirmed SARS-CoV-2 infection or an uninfected control (not recorded which).

The rearrangement links TRBV4-3 to TRBJ2-2; D is unresolved. V lost 0 bases to trimming and J lost 6 bases, with 8 bases between them. CDR3 length: 14 residues. Germline CDR1 LGHNA, CDR2 YSLEER. CDR3 in amino acids: CASSQDGFSGELFF. The CDR3 DNA is TGCGCCAGCAGCCAAGATGGGTTTTCCGGGGAGCTGTTTTTT.

The rearrangement uses TRBV7-2 and TRBJ2-3; D not resolved. V lost 4 bases to trimming and J lost 0 bases, with 8 bases between them. The CDR3 consists of 14 residues. Germline CDR1 reads SGHTA; CDR2 reads FQGNSA. In DNA, the CDR3 is TGTGCCAGCAGCTGGGGTCCAAGCACAGATACGCAGTATTTT. Its protein product is CASSWGPSTDTQYF.

The V call is TRBV5-1, the J call TRBJ1-2, with unresolved D. V was cut by 0 bases and J by 8 bases, with 11 bases left in between. The CDR3 is 13 residues long. Germline values: CDR1 SGHRS, CDR2 YFSETQ. The DNA of the CDR3 is TGCGCCAGCAGCTTGGACCCCTGGACGGGCTACACCTTC. Translating gives CASSLDPWTGYTF.

This clonotype was detected a few times. The CDR3 here is CASSIVAGETGNTIYF. In nucleotides, the CDR3 is TGTGCCAGTAGTATAGTCGCGGGAGAAACCGGAAACACCATATATTTT. The chain is built from TRBV19 and TRBJ1-3; D gene unclear. Trimming removed 1 base from V and 4 bases from J, with 14 bases in between. This CDR3 contains 16 residues. The germline V gene encodes CDR1 LNHDA and CDR2 SQIVND (reference sequence).

This clonotype was detected ten times or more. The V call is TRBV13, the J call TRBJ1-3; D perhaps matches TRBD1 (6 bases). The CDR3 is made up of 17 amino acids. Germline V gene data show CDR1 as PRHDT and CDR2 as FYEKMQ (reference sequence). Trimming removed 2 bases from V and 0 bases from J, with 14 bases in between. CDR3 protein: CASSLRGGRSSGNTIYF. CDR3 DNA sequence: TGTGCCAGCAGCTTAAGAGGGGGACGGAGCTCTGGAAACACCATATATTTT.

The chain joins TRBV13 to TRBJ2-1, with 7 bases lining up with TRBD2. Germline V CDR1 and CDR2: PRHDT, FYEKMQ (reference sequence). Unmatched junction bases numbered 3, after V lost 1 base and J lost 0 bases. This CDR3 spans 16 amino acids. The chain's CDR3 is CASSLESGGSYNEQFF. The CDR3, as DNA: TGTGCCAGCAGCTTAGAATCGGGGGGCTCCTACAATGAGCAGTTCTTC.

The CDR3 is CASSHSGGFANEQYF. In nucleotides, the CDR3 is TGTGCCAGCAGCCATTCCGGGGGCTTTGCCAACGAGCAGTACTTC. The chain recombines TRBV11-2 with TRBJ2-7; TRBD1 or TRBD2 may be the D gene (6 bases each). Per germline, CDR1 SGHAT and CDR2 FQNNGV. CDR3 length equals 15 residues. Trimming took off 5 bases at V and 5 bases at J, with 19 bases between the two ends.

This clonotype has only a few counts. The V gene is TRBV5-5, the J gene TRBJ1-5; D uncertain. The ends were cut back, 0 bases at V and 0 bases at J, with 10 bases in the middle. CDR1 is SGHKS, CDR2 YYEKEE, per germline (reference sequence). The CDR3 runs to 16 residues. The CDR3 bases are TGTGCCAGCAGCTTGGTGTCAGGAAATAGCAATCAGCCCCAGCATTTT. Protein sequence: CASSLVSGNSNQPQHF.

This clonotype was counted a few times. This sequence joins TRBV5-1 and TRBJ1-2; no definite D call. CDR1 and CDR2 from the germline V gene are SGHRS and YFSETQ. Trimming took 1 base from V and 3 from J, leaving 10 bases between them. The CDR3 contains 14 residues. The CDR3 DNA reads as TGCGCCAGCAGCTTGCGCGGGGAGGACTATGGCTACACCTTC. Translation: CASSLRGEDYGYTF.

Comments on this clonotype: This may stem from a read error, because a much larger clone lies one nucleotide away. The chain links TRBV6-5 to TRBJ2-3, with D possibly TRBD2 on 5 matching bases. There are 16 residues in the CDR3. The germline CDR1 and CDR2 sequences are MNHEY and SVGAGI. The CDR3 sequence is CASNLGAWADTDTKYF. The DNA for the CDR3 is TGTGCCAGCAACCTGGGAGCGTGGGCTGACACAGATACGAAGTATTTT.

This clonotype has just a few counts. The chain uses TRBV7-9 and TRBJ1-2, with a tentative D call TRBD1 (5 bases). Germline-derived CDR1 and CDR2 are SEHNR and FQNEAQ (reference sequence). V lost 6 bases and J 8 bases, leaving 22 bases between the germline ends. The CDR3 runs to 15 residues. This CDR3 is CASRQDIGATRGYTF. CDR3 nucleotide sequence: TGTGCCAGCAGACAAGATATCGGGGCTACTAGGGGCTACACCTTC.

A few counts support this clonotype. The CDR3 coding sequence is TGCAGCGTGTCCCTACAGGGGCCCCGGGAGCAGTTCTTC. Protein: CSVSLQGPREQFF. This chain joins TRBV29-1 and TRBJ2-1, with 7 bases identical to TRBD1. The germline gives CDR1 SQVTM, CDR2 ANQGSEA. Trimming at V came to 6 bases and at J to 10 bases, leaving 12 bases not matched to a gene. The CDR3 loop spans 13 amino acids.

Ten or more counts support this clonotype. The rearrangement joins TRBV23-1 to TRBJ2-2, with D possibly being TRBD2 (6 bases). TRBV23-1 is labeled an ORF, and its function is uncertain. The CDR3 contains 18 residues. The V gene lost 2 bases and the J gene lost 1 base, with 17 bases spanning the gap. This CDR3 is CASSQNPGASENTGELFF. In DNA, the CDR3 is TGCGCCAGCAGTCAAAACCCCGGCGCTAGCGAGAACACCGGGGAGCTGTTTTTT.

A few counts support this clonotype. V usage is TRBV20-1 and J usage is TRBJ2-3, with TRBD2 identical over 8 bases. The CDR3 is 13 amino acids. V shed 6 bases and J 6 bases; nucleotides not matched to a gene: 8. Germline CDR1 DFQATT, CDR2 SNEGSKA (reference sequence). This CDR3 reads CSAPPGGGDTQYF. CDR3 bases: TGCAGTGCACCCCCCGGGGGGGGGGATACGCAGTATTTT.

For this clonotype: A much larger clone lies one base from this, so it may be a read error. V is TRBV19 and J is TRBJ1-4; D gene uncertain. Germline-derived CDR1 and CDR2 are LNHDA and SQIVND (reference sequence). CDR3 length equals 15 residues. The chain's CDR3 is CVSSIAFGINEKLFF. CDR3 DNA sequence: TGTGTCAGTAGTATAGCGTTCGGGATTAATGAAAAACTGTTTTTT.

This clonotype was recorded a few times. This sequence joins TRBV4-2 and TRBJ2-7; D is undetermined. Germline V gene data show CDR1 as LGHNA and CDR2 as YNFKEQ. V was trimmed by 4 bases and J by 0 bases, leaving 10 bases between them. The CDR3 runs to 14 residues. CDR3 sequence reads: CASSPLVFSYEQYF. The CDR3 nucleotides read TGTGCCAGCAGCCCTCTGGTGTTCTCCTACGAGCAGTACTTC.